This TCR beta chain emerged from a study of spatial heterogeneity in lung cancer. This CDR3 has 15 residues. The germline V gene has CDR1 SGHNT and CDR2 YYREEE (reference sequence). V was pared by 2 bases and J by 6 bases, with 16 bases between. The time point here: sample taken at primary tumor resection. Every TCR cDNA molecule carried a tag that served as a unique molecular identifier. TCRdb redid the calling of the 5' RACE reads with MiXCR, one entry per CDR3 protein. This sample has around 48,000 distinct CDR3 sequences, with roughly 5.2% found just once. This clonotype was detected ten times or more.

The TCR comes from a male donor with early-stage non-small cell lung cancer. Sequencing was performed on PBMCs, taken at surgery. The chain combines TRBV5-4 with TRBJ2-3; the D call may be TRBD1 or TRBD2 (5 bases each). DNA for the CDR3: TGTGCCAGCAGCTTCGAGGTCACGGGACCGGATACGCAGTATTTT. Its translation: CASSFEVTGPDTQYF.